The 23 T cell receptor beta chains reported below all come from one sample, sequenced in a study of blood T cell repertoires in COVID-19. Some clones are missing from TCRdb's copy, which holds only in-frame ones; the method was immunoSEQ multiplex PCR. The sample contains over 200,000 clones, around 82% of which appear only once. The sequencing sample was made of peripheral blood. These receptor sequences come from a man aged 45-65 years with active or convalescent COVID-19.

This chain joins TRBV28 and TRBJ2-7, with 7 bases that match TRBD2. V dropped 5 bases and J dropped 3; count of bases not matched to a gene: 4. CDR1 and CDR2 from the germline V gene are MDHEN and SYDVKM. The CDR3 sequence is 13 residues long. CDR3 bases: TGTGCCAGCAGTCCCGGGGGGAACTACGAGCAGTACTTC. As protein: CASSPGGNYEQYF.

This rearrangement joins TRBV6-5 to TRBJ1-2, with 8 bases that match TRBD1. Germline-derived CDR1 and CDR2 are MNHEY and SVGAGI. The CDR3 runs to 16 residues. J lost 4 bases, V lost 2 bases, and 9 bases had no gene match. CDR3: CASSYTTGGRPYGYTF. CDR3 DNA: TGTGCCAGCAGTTACACAACAGGGGGGCGGCCCTATGGCTACACCTTC.

This chain links TRBV30 with TRBJ1-5; possibly TRBD1 for D (5 bases). Germline-derived CDR1 and CDR2 are GTSNPN and SVGIG (reference sequence). The V and J ends lost 1 base and 0 bases respectively, with 10 bases between them. The CDR3 length is 15 residues. This CDR3 is CAWSGDFYSNQPQHF. Here the CDR3 DNA reads TGTGCCTGGAGTGGGGACTTTTATAGCAATCAGCCCCAGCATTTT. The full variable domain, in which reference TRBV30 and TRBJ1-5 provide the parts outside the CDR3, is SQTIHQWPATLVQPVGSPLSLECTVEGTSNPNLYWYRQAAGRGLQLLFYSVGIGQISSEVPQNLSASRPQDRQFILSSKKLLLSDSGFYLCAWSGDFYSNQPQHFGDGTRLSIL.

The chain joins TRBV3-1 (or the pseudogene TRBV3-2) to TRBJ1-2, with D tentatively TRBD1 (6 bases). Germline V CDR1 and CDR2: LGHDT, YNNKEL (reference sequence). This CDR3 is 14 amino acids long. Trimming took off 0 bases at V and 5 bases at J, with 10 bases between the two ends. The CDR3 loop reads CASSQERRGYGYTF. The CDR3 nucleotides read TGTGCCAGCAGCCAAGAACGCAGGGGTTATGGCTACACCTTC.

V and J are TRBV11-1 and TRBJ2-3, with D perhaps matching TRBD2 (5 bases). Germline-derived CDR1 and CDR2 are SGHAT and FQDESV (reference sequence). There are 15 residues in the CDR3. V was trimmed by 1 base and J by 2 bases, leaving 10 bases between them. The chain's CDR3 is CASSLGERPTDTQYF. For the CDR3, the DNA is TGTGCCAGCAGCTTAGGGGAGCGGCCCACAGATACGCAGTATTTT.

This clone was found once. V usage is TRBV6-2 or TRBV6-3 and J usage is TRBJ2-2, with 10 bases fitting TRBD2. The CDR3 runs 17 residues. Trimming removed 2 bases from V and 5 bases from J; junction bases left unmatched: 8. CDR1 and CDR2 from the germline V gene are MNHEY and SVGEGT. The CDR3 protein is CASSYPAGGRGTGELFF. The CDR3 DNA sequence: TGTGCCAGCAGTTACCCAGCGGGGGGGCGTGGTACCGGGGAGCTGTTTTTT.

The genes are TRBV10-3 and TRBJ1-2; D is uncertain. With 6 bases removed from V and 5 bases from J, the gap between germline ends came to 10 bases. Germline V gives CDR1 ENHRY, CDR2 SYGVKD. This CDR3 has 12 residues. The CDR3 bases are TGTGCCATCAGGCCCGGGAGTTATGGCTACACCTTC. Amino acid sequence: CAIRPGSYGYTF.

Here the CDR3 reads CASSPGGSSAEAFF. Written as DNA, the CDR3 is TGTGCCAGCAGTCCAGGGGGTAGTAGTGCTGAAGCTTTCTTT. This chain connects TRBV27 to TRBJ1-1; 7 bases match TRBD1. In germline, CDR1 is MNHEY, CDR2 SMNVEV (reference sequence). V lost 5 bases and J lost 6; bases outside the gene matches: 9. The CDR3 spans 14 residues.

This rearrangement joins TRBV9 to TRBJ1-2; tentatively, D is TRBD1 (6 bases). The germline V gene encodes CDR1 SGDLS and CDR2 YYNGEE. This CDR3 contains 13 residues. Trimming took off 4 bases at V and 2 bases at J, with 9 bases between the two ends. The CDR3 coding sequence is TGTGCCAGCAGCCCTCAGGGGAACTATGGCTACACCTTC. The encoded protein is CASSPQGNYGYTF.

The chain recombines TRBV6-2 or TRBV6-3 with TRBJ2-1, with 7 positions matching TRBD1. Trimming removed 6 bases from V and 12 bases from J; junction bases left unmatched: 5. From germline, CDR1 is MNHEY and CDR2 SVGEGT. This CDR3 comprises 11 residues. CDR3 DNA sequence: TGTGCCAGCAGCCACGACAGGGCGCAGTTCTTC. Protein: CASSHDRAQFF.

The chain combines TRBV5-6 with TRBJ1-1, with 7 bases fitting TRBD1. V lost 6 bases, J lost 2 bases, and 4 bases stayed unmatched. Per germline, CDR1 SGHDT and CDR2 YYEEEE. The CDR3 extends over 13 amino acids. CDR3 sequence (DNA): TGTGCCAGCAACTACAGGGGAAACACTGAAGCTTTCTTT. It codes for CASNYRGNTEAFF.

This clone was recorded once. CDR3 amino acids: CASSPLTGQDSPLHF. The CDR3 DNA sequence: TGTGCCAGCAGCCCCCTGACAGGGCAGGACTCACCCCTCCACTTT. This rearrangement joins TRBV7-9 to TRBJ1-6; TRBD1 matches 7 bases. Losses at the gene ends were 5 bases for V and 10 bases for J; bases not matched to a gene: 11. This CDR3 region has 15 residues. Germline V gene sequence: CDR1 SEHNR, CDR2 FQNEAQ (reference sequence). The full variable domain, with the rest looked up from reference TRBV7-9 and TRBJ1-6, is DTGVSQNPRHKITKRGQNVTFRCDPISEHNRLYWYRQTLGQGPEFLTYFQNEAQLEKSRLLSDRFSAERPKGSFSTLEIQRTEQGDSAMYLCASSPLTGQDSPLHFGNGTRLTVT.

This clone was seen only once. The genes are TRBV2 and TRBJ2-7; TRBD2 matches at 11 bases. The germline V gene encodes CDR1 SNHLY and CDR2 FYNNEI. This CDR3 region has 15 residues. J gave up 3 bases and V 4 bases, and 5 bases lay outside the gene matches. The CDR3 region has the DNA TGTGCCAGCAGTGTGACTAGCGGGGCCCGCTACGAGCAGTACTTC. It codes for CASSVTSGARYEQYF. Together with reference TRBV2 and TRBJ2-7, the CDR3 gives the full variable domain: EPEVTQTPSHQVTQMGQEVILRCVPISNHLYFYWYRQILGQKVEFLVSFYNNEISEKSEIFDDQFSVERPDGSNFTLKIRSTKLEDSAMYFCASSVTSGARYEQYFGPGTRLTVT.

This rearrangement joins TRBV19 to TRBJ2-3; 8 nucleotides align to TRBD2. Germline CDR1 reads LNHDA; CDR2 reads SQIVND (reference sequence). Trimming removed 5 bases from V and 4 bases from J; junction bases left unmatched: 5. CDR3 length: 14 residues. The CDR3 here is CASSVGTSPDTQYF. The DNA for the CDR3 is TGTGCCAGTAGTGTCGGGACTAGTCCAGATACGCAGTATTTT.

This clone has just one count. The chain recombines TRBV6-5 with TRBJ1-1; 8 positions match TRBD1. This CDR3 has 12 amino acids. Germline CDR1 reads MNHEY; CDR2 reads SVGAGI. Unmatched junction bases numbered 2, after V lost 0 bases and J lost 11 bases. The CDR3: CASSYSQGAAFF. The CDR3 coding sequence is TGTGCCAGCAGTTACTCTCAGGGGGCGGCTTTCTTT.

This chain uses TRBV18 with TRBJ2-1; TRBD2 matches 8 bases. Germline CDR1 reads KGHSH; CDR2 reads LQKENI. V lost 3 bases to trimming and J lost 10 bases; unmatched junction nucleotides: 14. The CDR3 consists of 16 residues. The CDR3 coding sequence is TGTGCCAGCTCACCCCTCGTGACGGGGGGGCCGGAGGAGCAGTTCTTC. Amino acid sequence: CASSPLVTGGPEEQFF.

The chain employs TRBV10-2 and TRBJ2-2, with TRBD2 matching over 13 bases. The CDR3 covers 17 residues. The V and J ends lost 3 bases and 4 bases, in that order; junction bases with no gene match: 5. In germline, CDR1 is WSHSY, CDR2 SAAADI. CDR3 amino acids: CASSDRLAGGPTGELFF. The CDR3 nucleotides read TGCGCCAGCAGTGATAGACTAGCGGGGGGCCCCACCGGGGAGCTGTTTTTT.

The chain couples TRBV5-1 to TRBJ1-1; 7 positions match TRBD1. The CDR3 is 15 amino acids. The germline CDR1 and CDR2 sequences are SGHRS and YFSETQ. V lost 2 bases, J lost 8 bases, and 12 bases stayed unmatched. The CDR3 sequence is CASSLRQGPDSEAFF. The CDR3 DNA reads as TGCGCCAGCAGCTTAAGACAGGGCCCGGATAGCGAAGCTTTCTTT.

V gene TRBV6-4 combines with J gene TRBJ2-1; 7 positions match TRBD2. CDR3 size: 14 residues. Germline CDR1 and CDR2: MRHNA and SNTAGT. Losses at the gene ends were 2 bases for V and 5 bases for J; bases not matched to a gene: 3. This CDR3 reads CASSDGGVHNEQFF. CDR3 bases: TGTGCCAGCAGTGACGGGGGGGTCCACAATGAGCAGTTCTTC.

This clone came up a few times. The chain uses TRBV7-8 and TRBJ1-1; D unclear. Trimming stripped 5 bases from V and 4 bases from J, with 11 bases between. Germline CDR1 reads SGHVS; CDR2 reads FQNEAQ. The CDR3 loop spans 13 amino acids. The DNA for the CDR3 is TGTGCCAGCAGCCCGGAGGAGGGCACTGAAGCTTTCTTT. It codes for CASSPEEGTEAFF.

Only a few counts were recorded for this clone. The V and J genes are TRBV19 and TRBJ2-1; 7 nucleotides line up with TRBD2. Germline loops: CDR1 LNHDA, CDR2 SQIVND (reference sequence). The CDR3 sequence is 14 residues long. Trimming removed 7 bases from V and 5 bases from J; junction bases left unmatched: 8. The CDR3 region is CASNWGGINNEQFF. In nucleotides, the CDR3 is TGTGCCAGTAATTGGGGGGGGATTAACAATGAGCAGTTCTTC. The complete variable domain, with remaining parts taken from reference TRBV19 and TRBJ2-1, reads DGGITQSPKYLFRKEGQNVTLSCEQNLNHDAMYWYRQDPGQGLRLIYYSQIVNDFQKGDIAEGYSVSREKKESFPLTVTSAQKNPTAFYLCASNWGGINNEQFFGPGTRLTVL.

The chain joins TRBV2 to TRBJ2-1, with 9 nucleotides matching TRBD2. Per the germline V gene, CDR1 is SNHLY and CDR2 is FYNNEI. The CDR3 is made up of 16 amino acids. Trimming cost V 3 bases and J 2 bases; bases outside gene matches: 5. In nucleotides, the CDR3 is TGTGCCAGCAGTGATCTCCGCGGGGGGGCCTACAATGAGCAGTTCTTC. It is translated as CASSDLRGGAYNEQFF.

V gene TRBV6-2 or TRBV6-3 combines with J gene TRBJ1-5; 9 positions match TRBD1. CDR1 MNHEY and CDR2 SVGEGT come from the germline V gene. The CDR3 totals 19 residues. With V trimmed by 4 bases and J by 0 bases, 13 bases remained unmatched. This CDR3 is CASSFRDRAVWYSNQPQHF. CDR3 DNA sequence: TGTGCCAGCAGTTTCCGGGACAGGGCCGTATGGTATAGCAATCAGCCCCAGCATTTT.